Listed below are T cell receptor beta chains from one sample, sequenced in a study of CD8 T cells in ankylosing spondylitis. TCRdb processed the 5' RACE reads anew with MiXCR; each CDR3 protein has one entry. The sample comprises about 220,000 distinct CDR3 sequences, around 20% of which are singletons, and about 44% rests with the top ten. The sample comprised blood, either unsorted or a sorted T cell fraction (not recorded which). These receptors were collected from a male donor with ankylosing spondylitis. Both conserved end residues are part of each CDR3.

>TRBJ2-7|TRBV6-5
CASSYFRGDYEQYF
>TRBJ2-3|TRBV12-3/TRBV12-4
CASTPGGNTQYF
>TRBJ2-7|TRBV6-2/TRBV6-3
CASSSPGQGASYEQYF
>TRBJ2-5|TRBV27
CASSPGLAYPETQYF
>TRBJ2-5|TRBV7-2
CASSLGGGEQETQYF
>TRBJ1-1|TRBV27
CASSPGQGTLAANTEAFF
>TRBJ2-7|TRBV14
CASSRSSGQAYEQYF
>TRBJ2-7|TRBV10-3
CAITEEGAYEQYF
>TRBJ2-7|TRBV4-1
CASSQVETSGASYEQYF
>TRBJ2-3|TRBV7-3
CASSTRLAGGTDTQYF
>TRBJ2-1|TRBV5-6
CASSLGAAGSSYNEQFF
>TRBJ2-7|TRBV20-1
CSARDYGVNSYEQYF
>TRBJ2-3|TRBV6-2/TRBV6-3
CASSTGDTQYF
>TRBJ1-5|TRBV28
CASSFFFGAQHF
>TRBJ2-2|TRBV7-9
CASGMAASDTGELFF
>TRBJ2-5|TRBV5-1
CASSLWGGTQETQYF
>TRBJ2-7|TRBV20-1
CSATSLAGGTYEQYF
>TRBJ2-3|TRBV27
CASALAGVDTQYF
>TRBJ2-1|TRBV20-1
CSATGTSGGGYNEQFF
>TRBJ2-1|TRBV2
CATPLAGGQNNEQFF
>TRBJ2-5|TRBV5-1
CASSSSRVQMGETQYF